Listed here are 17 T cell receptor beta chains from one sample, sequenced in a study of shared clonotypes between healthy human individuals. Clones were sequenced by immunoSEQ multiplex PCR, and TCRdb holds only the in-frame ones, with some missing. The sample has 2 million to 3 million clones, over 85% seen once; the top ten hold over 0.12%. The source material was naive CD4+ T cells sorted from blood. Indicated subset: CD45RA+ positively selected. The receptors were gathered from a man aged 18 to 35 in good health.

The genes are TRBV7-9 and TRBJ2-1; 9 nucleotides line up with TRBD2. Trimming at V came to 8 bases and at J to 6 bases, leaving 8 bases not matched to a gene. The CDR3 loop spans 14 amino acids. The germline V gene encodes CDR1 SEHNR and CDR2 FQNEAQ (reference sequence). In nucleotides, the CDR3 is TGTGCCAGCTCCCAAGGACTAGCGTTCAATGAGCAGTTCTTC. Protein product: CASSQGLAFNEQFF.

The rearrangement links TRBV13 to TRBJ2-3; D is unclear. CDR3 length: 16 amino acids. The germline V gene has CDR1 PRHDT and CDR2 FYEKMQ (reference sequence). V dropped 4 bases and J dropped 6 bases, with 20 bases sitting between them. This chain's CDR3 is CASSYNRKVARDTQYF. In DNA, the CDR3 is TGTGCCAGCAGCTACAATAGAAAAGTGGCCCGCGATACGCAGTATTTT. Complete variable domain (other parts from reference TRBV13 and TRBJ2-3): AAGVIQSPRHLIKEKRETATLKCYPIPRHDTVYWYQQGPGQDPQFLISFYEKMQSDKGSIPDRFSAQQFSDYHSELNMSSLELGDSALYFCASSYNRKVARDTQYFGPGTRLTVL.

This clone was found once. The rearrangement uses TRBV6-1 and TRBJ2-1; 14 nucleotides align to TRBD2. The CDR3 totals 17 residues. The germline gives CDR1 MNHNS, CDR2 SASEGT. V gave up 4 bases and J gave up 0 bases; unmatched junction bases: 2. The CDR3 sequence: CASSGLAGGSSYNEQFF. The CDR3 nucleotides are TGTGCCAGCAGTGGACTAGCGGGGGGGAGCTCCTACAATGAGCAGTTCTTC.

A remark on this clone: Additional DNA sequences in this sample encode the identical CDR3. The chain recombines TRBV18 with TRBJ1-1; D is unclear. Trimming left V 2 bases short and J 1 base short, with 8 bases between. The germline V gene has CDR1 KGHSH and CDR2 LQKENI. The CDR3 totals 14 residues. The CDR3: CASSPGQTNTEAFF. In nucleotides, the CDR3 is TGTGCCAGCTCACCAGGGCAGACGAACACTGAAGCTTTCTTT.

CDR3 nucleotide sequence: TGTGCCAGCAGCCAATATCCTCAGAACACTGAAGCTTTCTTT. The encoded protein is CASSQYPQNTEAFF. This rearrangement joins TRBV14 to TRBJ1-1; D gene unclear. Deletions cut 2 bases from V and 1 base from J, with 8 bases between. CDR1 is SGHDN and CDR2 is FVKESK in the germline V gene. The CDR3 has 14 residues.

This clone came up once. The V and J genes are TRBV5-4 and TRBJ2-4; the D gene could be TRBD1 or TRBD2 (5 bases each). CDR3 length: 14 residues. Germline V gene lookup returns CDR1 SGHNT and CDR2 YYREEE (reference sequence). V gave up 0 bases and J gave up 5 bases, with 9 bases separating them. CDR3 sequence reads: CASSLGRDENIQYF. The CDR3 DNA follows: TGTGCCAGCAGCTTGGGTAGGGACGAAAACATTCAGTACTTC.

The gene calls are TRBV11-3 and TRBJ2-1, with D perhaps given as TRBD1 or TRBD2 (6 bases each). Germline V gene lookup returns CDR1 SGHNT and CDR2 YENEEA. The CDR3 extends over 13 amino acids. V lost 4 bases and J 10 bases, leaving 14 bases between the germline ends. As DNA, the CDR3 is TGTGCCAGCAGCTCCCTCCGGAGGGGGGAGCAGTTCTTC. Amino acid sequence: CASSSLRRGEQFF.

The V call is TRBV10-1, the J call TRBJ2-7; 11 nucleotides align to TRBD1. The germline gives CDR1 WNHNN, CDR2 SYGVQD (reference sequence). The CDR3 spans 16 residues. V was pared by 4 bases and J by 4 bases, with 9 bases of the junction left unmatched. CDR3 sequence reads: CASSGPGDRGSYEQYF. The CDR3 DNA is TGCGCCAGCAGTGGCCCCGGGGACAGGGGGAGTTACGAGCAGTACTTC.

The chain links TRBV10-3 to TRBJ1-1; unclear D gene. Germline values: CDR1 ENHRY, CDR2 SYGVKD. The CDR3 contains 13 residues. CDR3 in amino acids: CASKGSSTTEAFF. CDR3 in DNA: TGTGCTTCCAAAGGCAGTTCTACCACTGAAGCTTTCTTT.

V usage is TRBV6-4 and J usage is TRBJ2-2; perhaps TRBD1 as D (5 bases). This CDR3 contains 15 residues. The germline gives CDR1 MRHNA, CDR2 SNTAGT. Trimming took 3 bases from V and 7 from J, leaving 15 bases between them. For the CDR3, the DNA is TGTGCCAGCAGTGAACAAGAAGGGGTCGGCGGGGAGCTGTTTTTT. Translated: CASSEQEGVGGELFF.

The chain has TRBV28 and TRBJ1-2; TRBD1 matches at 10 bases. Germline-derived CDR1 and CDR2 are MDHEN and SYDVKM. This CDR3 region has 14 residues. Trimming cost V 2 bases and J 4 bases; bases outside gene matches: 1. CDR3 protein: CASSLGTGVYGYTF. CDR3 bases: TGTGCCAGCAGTTTAGGGACAGGGGTCTATGGCTACACCTTC.

V and J are TRBV30 and TRBJ1-5, with D hard to call. V lost 0 bases and J 5 bases, leaving 8 bases between the germline ends. The CDR3 contains 13 residues. Germline CDR1 and CDR2: GTSNPN and SVGIG (reference sequence). The DNA for the CDR3 is TGTGCCTGGAGTGTAGGGTACGATCAGCCCCAGCATTTT. This sequence encodes CAWSVGYDQPQHF.

This clone was seen a single time. This CDR3 is also generated by other DNA sequences in the sample. V and J are TRBV30 and TRBJ2-2, with D perhaps TRBD1 (5 bases). V was clipped by 1 base and J by 1 base, with 7 bases between them. This CDR3 spans 14 amino acids. CDR1 and CDR2 (germline): GTSNPN, SVGIG (reference sequence). CDR3 sequence (DNA): TGTGCCTGGAGTGAGGGGCAGAACACCGGGGAGCTGTTTTTT. Translating it yields CAWSEGQNTGELFF.

On this clone itself: The same CDR3 is also encoded by other DNA sequences in this sample. The V and J genes are TRBV28 and TRBJ2-7; D could derive from TRBD1 or TRBD2 (5 bases each). Trimming cost V 2 bases and J 2 bases, with 10 bases left between them. CDR1 is MDHEN, CDR2 SYDVKM, per germline. The CDR3 spans 14 residues. This chain's CDR3 is CASSLTGTAYEQYF. As DNA, the CDR3 is TGTGCCAGCAGTTTAACCGGGACGGCCTACGAGCAGTACTTC.

The J gene is TRBJ2-7, the V gene TRBV2; possibly TRBD1 for D (5 bases). Germline assignment: CDR1 SNHLY and CDR2 FYNNEI. Trimming stripped 4 bases from V and 0 bases from J, with 10 bases between. This CDR3 has 14 residues. The chain's CDR3 is CASSVTAVSYEQYF. The CDR3 DNA follows: TGTGCCAGCAGTGTGACAGCTGTCTCCTACGAGCAGTACTTC.

The chain links TRBV28 to TRBJ1-2; 7 bases agree with TRBD1. The CDR3 is 14 residues long. J was trimmed by 5 bases and V by 6 bases; bases with no gene match: 9. CDR1 is MDHEN and CDR2 is SYDVKM in the germline V gene. This CDR3 is CASRPGGTQYGYTF. The DNA for the CDR3 is TGTGCCAGCAGACCAGGGGGTACGCAGTATGGCTACACCTTC.

This chain links TRBV25-1 with TRBJ1-3; no firm D call. There are 14 residues in the CDR3. V lost 1 base and J 0 bases, leaving 4 bases between the germline ends. Germline assignment: CDR1 MGHDK and CDR2 SYGVNS. CDR3 protein: CASSEFGSGNTIYF. In nucleotides, the CDR3 is TGTGCCAGCAGTGAATTCGGCTCTGGAAACACCATATATTTT.